The 12 T cell receptor beta chains presented below share a single source sample, sequenced in a study of blood T cell repertoires in COVID-19. The table came from immunoSEQ multiplex PCR; TCRdb's copy has only in-frame clones and leaves some out. This sample has 45,000 to 70,000 clones, with about nine tenths found just once. Sequencing was carried out using peripheral blood. The receptors were gathered from a woman aged 80 or over with COVID-19, enrolled during active disease.

The chain has TRBV24-1 and TRBJ1-2; 11 nucleotides align to TRBD1. Germline V gene lookup returns CDR1 KGHDR and CDR2 SFDVKD. The trim removed 7 bases at V and 8 bases at J, leaving 5 bases unmatched. This CDR3 region has 13 residues. CDR3 amino acids: CATSSGQGGGYTF. The CDR3 bases are TGTGCCACCAGCTCGGGACAGGGGGGAGGCTACACCTTC.

The chain couples TRBV5-1 to TRBJ2-2, with TRBD2 matching 10 bases. The V segment lost 1 base and the J segment 5 bases; nucleotides outside the gene matches: 8. The CDR3 runs 17 residues. The germline V gene has CDR1 SGHRS and CDR2 YFSETQ. The CDR3 loop is CASSLSLAGAGTGELFF. The CDR3 DNA is TGCGCCAGCAGCTTGTCGCTAGCGGGGGCCGGGACCGGGGAGCTGTTTTTT.

The chain combines TRBV11-1 with TRBJ1-3; no firm D call. Per the germline V gene, CDR1 is SGHAT and CDR2 is FQDESV (reference sequence). This CDR3 has 14 amino acids. Trimming removed 5 bases from V and 0 bases from J, with 8 bases in between. The CDR3 loop reads CASSLGYSGNTIYF. The DNA of the CDR3 is TGTGCCAGCAGCCTGGGCTACTCTGGAAACACCATATATTTT. Full variable domain (outside the CDR3, taken from reference TRBV11-1 and TRBJ1-3): EAEVAQSPRYKITEKSQAVAFWCDPISGHATLYWYRQILGQGPELLVQFQDESVVDDSQLPKDRFSAERLKGVDSTLKIQPAELGDSAMYLCASSLGYSGNTIYFGEGSWLTVV.

The rearrangement uses TRBV19 and TRBJ2-3; maybe TRBD1 (5 bases). V lost 1 base and J lost 3, with 14 bases in between. CDR3 length: 16 residues. Germline assignment: CDR1 LNHDA and CDR2 SQIVND (reference sequence). The CDR3 DNA sequence: TGTGCCAGTAGTATAGGTGGGGCGCGGAGTACAGATACGCAGTATTTT. Amino acid sequence: CASSIGGARSTDTQYF.

This clone was observed a few times. V and J are TRBV5-1 and TRBJ1-6; TRBD1 aligns across 7 bases. Germline CDR1 SGHRS, CDR2 YFSETQ. The CDR3 spans 15 residues. With 3 bases clipped from V and 6 bases from J, the junction kept 6 bases outside the gene matches. Here the CDR3 reads CASSSTGQPNSPLHF. CDR3 DNA sequence: TGCGCCAGCAGCTCGACGGGACAGCCTAATTCACCCCTCCACTTT.

The chain joins TRBV5-1 to TRBJ1-1; no clear D gene. Germline loops: CDR1 SGHRS, CDR2 YFSETQ. The CDR3 is 13 amino acids. Deletions cut 8 bases from V and 5 bases from J, with 16 bases between. The CDR3 region has the DNA TGCGCCAGTAGGACGGTAGGAGGTACTGAAGCTTTCTTT. Its translation is CASRTVGGTEAFF.

J is TRBJ1-2 and V is TRBV9; no clear D. Germline V CDR1 and CDR2: SGDLS, YYNGEE. This CDR3 has 14 amino acids. Trimming took 4 bases from V and 5 from J, leaving 15 bases between them. The CDR3 DNA reads as TGTGCCAGCAGCCCACTTTACGCGGAATATGGCTACACCTTC. Protein product: CASSPLYAEYGYTF.

The V gene is TRBV7-8, the J gene TRBJ1-1, with TRBD1 identical over 12 bases. This CDR3 contains 16 residues. Germline CDR1 and CDR2: SGHVS and FQNEAQ. J gave up 6 bases and V 3 bases, and 8 bases lay outside the gene matches. The CDR3 DNA reads as TGTGCCAGCAGCTTTCCCCGGGACAGGGGGCTCTCTGAAGCTTTCTTT. Translating gives CASSFPRDRGLSEAFF.

This chain links TRBV2 with TRBJ1-4, with no clear D. The germline V gene has CDR1 SNHLY and CDR2 FYNNEI. The CDR3 length is 14 residues. V was trimmed by 8 bases and J by 1 base, leaving 11 bases between them. The CDR3 DNA follows: TGTGCCAGCGGAAATCGGGAAACTAATGAAAAACTGTTTTTT. Residues: CASGNRETNEKLFF. The full variable domain, its missing parts supplied by reference TRBV2 and TRBJ1-4, is EPEVTQTPSHQVTQMGQEVILRCVPISNHLYFYWYRQILGQKVEFLVSFYNNEISEKSEIFDDQFSVERPDGSNFTLKIRSTKLEDSAMYFCASGNRETNEKLFFGSGTQLSVL.

This sequence joins TRBV7-8 and TRBJ2-5, with D perhaps TRBD1 (5 bases). Trimming removed 1 base at V and 4 bases at J, with 13 bases between. This CDR3 has 15 amino acids. CDR1 and CDR2 (germline): SGHVS, FQNEAQ. The CDR3: CASSLGQGSRETQYF. DNA for the CDR3: TGTGCCAGCAGCTTAGGGCAGGGTTCTCGAGAGACCCAGTACTTC. Variable domain in full (rest from reference TRBV7-8 and TRBJ2-5): GAGVSQSPRYKVAKRGQDVALRCDPISGHVSLFWYQQALGQGPEFLTYFQNEAQLDKSGLPSDRFFAERPEGSVSTLKIQRTQQEDSAVYLCASSLGQGSRETQYFGPGTRLLVL.

The rearrangement links TRBV5-4 to TRBJ2-7; D unresolved. V lost 7 bases and J lost 3, with 5 bases in between. The CDR3 consists of 10 residues. Germline V gives CDR1 SGHNT, CDR2 YYREEE (reference sequence). In nucleotides, the CDR3 is TGTGCCAGCTTCGTCTACGAGCAGTACTTC. Translation: CASFVYEQYF.

The chain carries TRBV10-3 and TRBJ2-7; D gene ambiguous. Germline V lookup: CDR1 ENHRY, CDR2 SYGVKD. This CDR3 contains 14 residues. Trimming removed 3 bases at V and 3 bases at J, with 12 bases between. The CDR3 is CAISDKGANYEQYF. CDR3 coding DNA: TGTGCCATCAGTGACAAAGGAGCGAACTACGAGCAGTACTTC.